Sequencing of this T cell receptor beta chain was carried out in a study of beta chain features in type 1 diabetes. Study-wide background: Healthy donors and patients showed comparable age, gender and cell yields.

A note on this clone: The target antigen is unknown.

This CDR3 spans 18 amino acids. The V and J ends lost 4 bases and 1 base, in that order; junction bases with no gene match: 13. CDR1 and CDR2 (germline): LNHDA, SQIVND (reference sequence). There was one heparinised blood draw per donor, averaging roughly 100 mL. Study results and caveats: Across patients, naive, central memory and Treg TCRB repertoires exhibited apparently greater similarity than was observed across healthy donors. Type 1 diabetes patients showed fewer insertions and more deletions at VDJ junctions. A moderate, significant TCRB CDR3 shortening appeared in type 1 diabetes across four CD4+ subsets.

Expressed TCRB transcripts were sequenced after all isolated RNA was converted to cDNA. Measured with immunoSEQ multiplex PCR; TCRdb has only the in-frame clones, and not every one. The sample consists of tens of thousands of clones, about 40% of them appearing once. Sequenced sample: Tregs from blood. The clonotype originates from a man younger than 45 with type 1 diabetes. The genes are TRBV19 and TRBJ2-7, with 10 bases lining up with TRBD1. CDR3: CASSTARGQGINSYEQYF. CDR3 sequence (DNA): TGTGCCAGTAGTACCGCTAGGGGACAGGGGATCAATTCCTACGAGCAGTACTTC.